This TCR beta chain was sequenced during a study of T cell responses to AZD1222 COVID-19 vaccine. Whole-study findings and limits: Increased Spike-specific TCR breadth and depth were observed after two AZD1222 doses. The donor cohort was predominantly white British with a female majority, and clonal diversity may have been underestimated. Spike was spanned by vaccine-associated CD4 TCRs, which were dominant at 160-218 and 743-854.

The count of this clone is one. The antigen is undetermined. V dropped 0 bases and J dropped 2 bases, with 8 bases sitting between them. CDR3 length: 14 residues. Germline CDR1 and CDR2: SGHRS and YFSETQ. Assay: immunoSEQ multiplex PCR; the TCRdb copy retains only in-frame clones and omits some. The profile shows some 98,000 clones, more than 70% of them singletons. Sequenced here: peripheral blood, sampled 28 days after the second AZD1222 dose. The source of this sequence is an adult who received the AZD1222 COVID-19 vaccine. The chain recombines TRBV5-1 with TRBJ1-1, with a weak D call TRBD1 (6 bases). CDR3 amino acids: CASSLGTENTEAFF. CDR3 coding DNA: TGCGCCAGCAGCTTGGGGACAGAAAACACTGAAGCTTTCTTT.